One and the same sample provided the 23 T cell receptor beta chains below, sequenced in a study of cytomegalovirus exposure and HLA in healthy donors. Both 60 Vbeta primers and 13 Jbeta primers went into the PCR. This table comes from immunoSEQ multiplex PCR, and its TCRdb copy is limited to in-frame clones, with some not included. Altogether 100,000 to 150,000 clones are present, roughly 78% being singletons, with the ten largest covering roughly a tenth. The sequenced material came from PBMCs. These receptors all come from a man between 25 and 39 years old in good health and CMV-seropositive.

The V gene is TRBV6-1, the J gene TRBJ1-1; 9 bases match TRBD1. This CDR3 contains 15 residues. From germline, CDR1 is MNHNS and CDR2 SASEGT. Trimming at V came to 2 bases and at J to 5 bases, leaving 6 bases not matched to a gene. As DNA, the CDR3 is TGTGCCAGCAGTGAACTGACAGGGGGTATGACTGAAGCTTTCTTT. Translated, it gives CASSELTGGMTEAFF.

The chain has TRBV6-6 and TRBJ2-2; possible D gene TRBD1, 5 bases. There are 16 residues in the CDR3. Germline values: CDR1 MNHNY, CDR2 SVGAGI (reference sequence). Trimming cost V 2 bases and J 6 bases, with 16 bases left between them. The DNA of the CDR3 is TGTGCCAGCAGTTACGGGGCAGGCGTTGCGGCCGGGGAGCTGTTTTTT. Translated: CASSYGAGVAAGELFF.

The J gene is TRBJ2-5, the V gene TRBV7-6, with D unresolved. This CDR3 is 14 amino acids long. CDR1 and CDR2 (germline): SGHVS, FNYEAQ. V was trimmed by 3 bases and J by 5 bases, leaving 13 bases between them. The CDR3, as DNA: TGTGCCAGCAGCTTTTCCGGGTATCTGGAGACCCAGTACTTC. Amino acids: CASSFSGYLETQYF.

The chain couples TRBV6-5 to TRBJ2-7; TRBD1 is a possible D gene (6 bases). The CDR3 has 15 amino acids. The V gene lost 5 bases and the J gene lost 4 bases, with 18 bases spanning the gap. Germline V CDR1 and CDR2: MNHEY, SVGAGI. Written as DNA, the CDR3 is TGTGCCAGCAGTGGACCCGGGACACAAAGATACGAGCAGTACTTC. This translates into CASSGPGTQRYEQYF.

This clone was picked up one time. Here the CDR3 DNA reads TGTGCCAGCAGCTCAGGACTAGCGGGACAATACGAGCAGTACTTC. It encodes CASSSGLAGQYEQYF. The chain has TRBV7-2 and TRBJ2-7; 12 bases line up with TRBD2. Per germline, CDR1 SGHTA and CDR2 FQGNSA. The CDR3 covers 15 residues. J gave up 4 bases and V 4 bases, and 5 bases lay outside the gene matches.

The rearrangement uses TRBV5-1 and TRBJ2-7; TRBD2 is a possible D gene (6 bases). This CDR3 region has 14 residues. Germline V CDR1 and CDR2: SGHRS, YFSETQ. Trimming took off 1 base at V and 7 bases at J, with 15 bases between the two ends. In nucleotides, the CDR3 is TGCGCCAGCAGCTTGACGGCGGGGCTGGGGGAGCAGTACTTC. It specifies CASSLTAGLGEQYF.

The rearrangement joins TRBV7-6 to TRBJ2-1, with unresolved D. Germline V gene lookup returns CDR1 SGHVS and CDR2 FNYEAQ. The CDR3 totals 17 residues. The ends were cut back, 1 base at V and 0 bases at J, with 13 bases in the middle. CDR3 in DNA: TGTGCCAGCAGCTTAGGAGGCCTACTGAGCTCCTACAATGAGCAGTTCTTC. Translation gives CASSLGGLLSSYNEQFF.

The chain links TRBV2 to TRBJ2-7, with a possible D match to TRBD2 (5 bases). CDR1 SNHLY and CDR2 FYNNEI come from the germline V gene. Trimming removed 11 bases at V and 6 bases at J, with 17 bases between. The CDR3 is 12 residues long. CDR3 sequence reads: CAGLSTSLEQYF. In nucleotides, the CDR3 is TGTGCCGGACTCTCAACGTCCCTCGAGCAGTACTTC.

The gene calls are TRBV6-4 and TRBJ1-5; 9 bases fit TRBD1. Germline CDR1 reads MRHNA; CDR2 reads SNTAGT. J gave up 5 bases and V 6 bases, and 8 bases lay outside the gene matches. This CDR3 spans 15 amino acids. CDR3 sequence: CASSEGGQGDQPQHF. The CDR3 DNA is TGTGCCAGCAGCGAGGGGGGACAGGGAGATCAGCCCCAGCATTTT.

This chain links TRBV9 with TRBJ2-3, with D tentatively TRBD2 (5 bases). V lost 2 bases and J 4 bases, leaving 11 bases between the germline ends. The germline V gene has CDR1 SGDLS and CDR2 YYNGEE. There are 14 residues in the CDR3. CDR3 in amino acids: CASSVLSESDTQYF. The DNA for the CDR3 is TGTGCCAGCAGCGTCCTTAGCGAGTCAGATACGCAGTATTTT.

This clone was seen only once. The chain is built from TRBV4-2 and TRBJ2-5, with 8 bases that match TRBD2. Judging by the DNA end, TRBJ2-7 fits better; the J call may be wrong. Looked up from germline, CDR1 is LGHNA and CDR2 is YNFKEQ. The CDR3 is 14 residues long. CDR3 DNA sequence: TGTGCCAGCAGCACGGGAGGGGGGGCCTACGAGCAGTACTTC. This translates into CASSTGGGAYEQYF.

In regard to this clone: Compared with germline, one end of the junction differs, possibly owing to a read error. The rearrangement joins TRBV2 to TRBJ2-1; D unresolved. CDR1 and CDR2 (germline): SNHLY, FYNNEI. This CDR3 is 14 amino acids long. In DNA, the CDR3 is TGTGCCAGCACTGAAACGAGCTCCTACAATGAGCAGTTCTTC. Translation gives CASTETSSYNEQFF.

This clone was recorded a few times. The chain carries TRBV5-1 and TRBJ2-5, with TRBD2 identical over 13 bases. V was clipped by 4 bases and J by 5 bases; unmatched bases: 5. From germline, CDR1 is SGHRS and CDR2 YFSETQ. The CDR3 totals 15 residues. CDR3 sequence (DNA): TGCGCCAGCAGCGAACTAGCGGGAGGGCCCGAGACCCAGTACTTC. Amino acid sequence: CASSELAGGPETQYF.

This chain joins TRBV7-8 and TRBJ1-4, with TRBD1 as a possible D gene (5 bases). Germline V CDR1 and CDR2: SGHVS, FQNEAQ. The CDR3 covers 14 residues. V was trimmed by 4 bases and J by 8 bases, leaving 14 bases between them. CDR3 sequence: CASSSGDLREKLFF. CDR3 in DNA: TGTGCCAGCAGCTCGGGGGACTTGAGAGAAAAACTGTTTTTT.

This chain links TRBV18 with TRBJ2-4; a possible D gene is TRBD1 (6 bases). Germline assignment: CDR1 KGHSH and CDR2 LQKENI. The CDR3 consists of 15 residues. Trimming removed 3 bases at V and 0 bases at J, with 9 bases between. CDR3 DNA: TGTGCCAGCTCACCGGACAGAGAAGCCAAAAACATTCAGTACTTC. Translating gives CASSPDREAKNIQYF. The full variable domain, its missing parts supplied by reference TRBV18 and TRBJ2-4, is NAGVMQNPRHLVRRRGQEARLRCSPMKGHSHVYWYRQLPEEGLKFMVYLQKENIIDESGMPKERFSAEFPKEGPSILRIQQVVRGDSAAYFCASSPDREAKNIQYFGAGTRLSVL.

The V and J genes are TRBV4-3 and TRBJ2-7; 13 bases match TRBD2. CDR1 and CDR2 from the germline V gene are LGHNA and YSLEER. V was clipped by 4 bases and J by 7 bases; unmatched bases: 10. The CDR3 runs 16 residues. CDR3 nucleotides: TGCGCCAGCAGCCCAGGGACTAGCGGGACGCTACGGGAGCAGTACTTC. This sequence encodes CASSPGTSGTLREQYF.

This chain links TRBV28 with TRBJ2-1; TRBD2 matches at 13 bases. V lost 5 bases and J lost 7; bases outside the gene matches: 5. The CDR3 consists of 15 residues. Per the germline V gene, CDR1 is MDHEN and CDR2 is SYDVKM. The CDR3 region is CASSRGLAGTNEQFF. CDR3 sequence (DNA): TGTGCCAGCAGTAGGGGACTAGCGGGAACAAATGAGCAGTTCTTC.

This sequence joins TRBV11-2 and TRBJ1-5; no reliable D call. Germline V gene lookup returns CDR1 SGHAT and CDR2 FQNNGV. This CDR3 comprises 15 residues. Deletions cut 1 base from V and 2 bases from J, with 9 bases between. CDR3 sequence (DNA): TGTGCCAGCAGCTTAGGGGCCCCGGGCAATCAGCCCCAGCATTTT. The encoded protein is CASSLGAPGNQPQHF.

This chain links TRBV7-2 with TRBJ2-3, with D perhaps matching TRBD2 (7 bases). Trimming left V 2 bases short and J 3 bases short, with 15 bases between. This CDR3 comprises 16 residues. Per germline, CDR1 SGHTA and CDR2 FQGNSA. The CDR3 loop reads CASSLRGGLATDTQYF. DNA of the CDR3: TGTGCCAGCAGCTTAAGGGGGGGGCTAGCGACAGATACGCAGTATTTT. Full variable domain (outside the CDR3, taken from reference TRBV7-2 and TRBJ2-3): GAGVSQSPSNKVTEKGKDVELRCDPISGHTALYWYRQSLGQGLEFLIYFQGNSAPDKSGLPSDRFSAERTGGSVSTLTIQRTQQEDSAVYLCASSLRGGLATDTQYFGPGTRLTVL.

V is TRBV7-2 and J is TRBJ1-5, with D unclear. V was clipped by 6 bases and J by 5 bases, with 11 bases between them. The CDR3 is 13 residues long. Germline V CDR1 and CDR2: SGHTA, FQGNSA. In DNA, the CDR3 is TGTGCCAGCAGAGTGAGGGCAGATCAGCCCCAGCATTTT. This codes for CASRVRADQPQHF. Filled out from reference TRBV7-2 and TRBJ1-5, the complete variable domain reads GAGVSQSPSNKVTEKGKDVELRCDPISGHTALYWYRQSLGQGLEFLIYFQGNSAPDKSGLPSDRFSAERTGGSVSTLTIQRTQQEDSAVYLCASRVRADQPQHFGDGTRLSIL.

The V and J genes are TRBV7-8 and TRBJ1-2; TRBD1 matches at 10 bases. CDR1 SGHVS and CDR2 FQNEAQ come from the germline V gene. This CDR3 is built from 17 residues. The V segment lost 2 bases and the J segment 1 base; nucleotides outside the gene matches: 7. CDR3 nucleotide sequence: TGTGCCAGCAGCTTAATGACAGGGGGCCCCCGTAACTATGGCTACACCTTC. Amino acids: CASSLMTGGPRNYGYTF.

For the CDR3, the DNA is TGTGCCAGCTCACCAAGATCGATAGCTAACTATGGCTACACCTTC. Its protein is CASSPRSIANYGYTF. The V and J genes are TRBV18 and TRBJ1-2, with D uncertain. V shed 2 bases and J shed 0 bases, with 10 bases lying between them. Germline assignment: CDR1 KGHSH and CDR2 LQKENI. The CDR3 runs 15 residues. Supplemented by reference TRBV18 and TRBJ1-2, the full variable domain reads NAGVMQNPRHLVRRRGQEARLRCSPMKGHSHVYWYRQLPEEGLKFMVYLQKENIIDESGMPKERFSAEFPKEGPSILRIQQVVRGDSAAYFCASSPRSIANYGYTFGSGTRLTVV.

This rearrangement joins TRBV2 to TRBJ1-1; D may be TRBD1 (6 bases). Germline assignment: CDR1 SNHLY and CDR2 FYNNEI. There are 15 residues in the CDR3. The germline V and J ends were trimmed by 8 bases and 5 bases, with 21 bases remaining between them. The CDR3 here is CASAGEGGRWTEAFF. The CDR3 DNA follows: TGTGCCAGCGCCGGCGAGGGGGGGCGGTGGACTGAAGCTTTCTTT.